This passage covers 8 T cell receptor beta chains from one sample sequenced in a study of identical twins. TCRdb called the 5' RACE reads again in MiXCR, with one record for every CDR3 protein. The sample contains hundreds of thousands of distinct CDR3 sequences, 5.5% to 8% of which appear only once. These data were also reused for a study on yellow fever vaccine responses in identical twins.

The sequenced sample was memory (CD45RO+) T cells sorted from blood. These receptors were obtained from a young woman in good health.

This clonotype was recorded many times. This rearrangement joins TRBV10-3 to TRBJ2-3, with TRBD2 identical over 8 bases. The V segment lost 4 bases and the J segment 5 bases; nucleotides outside the gene matches: 11. The CDR3 is made up of 16 amino acids. CDR1 is ENHRY, CDR2 SYGVKD, per germline. CDR3 sequence (DNA): TGTGCCATCAGTGGATTAGCGGGAATGGGGGAAGATACGCAGTATTTT. Amino acids: CAISGLAGMGEDTQYF.

This clonotype was detected only a few times. The chain joins TRBV28 to TRBJ1-2; D may be TRBD1 (5 bases). The CDR3 spans 15 residues. CDR1 is MDHEN and CDR2 is SYDVKM in the germline V gene. V lost 1 base and J 7 bases, leaving 16 bases between the germline ends. The CDR3 region is CASSLYTPPGRGYTF. The DNA for the CDR3 is TGTGCCAGCAGTTTATATACCCCCCCGGGACGTGGCTACACCTTC.

This clonotype was seen a few times. The chain couples TRBV11-1 to TRBJ2-4; 10 nucleotides align to TRBD2. The CDR3 extends over 22 amino acids. V lost 3 bases to trimming and J lost 0 bases; unmatched junction nucleotides: 20. The germline gives CDR1 SGHAT, CDR2 FQDESV (reference sequence). CDR3 in amino acids: CASSFGLSIPTLAGIAKNIQYF. The CDR3 region has the DNA TGTGCCAGCAGCTTCGGGCTATCCATTCCGACACTAGCGGGGATAGCCAAAAACATTCAGTACTTC.

The gene calls are TRBV20-1 and TRBJ2-7, with D possibly TRBD2 on 6 matching bases. Per the germline V gene, CDR1 is DFQATT and CDR2 is SNEGSKA (reference sequence). Trimming left V 3 bases short and J 0 bases short, with 15 bases between. CDR3 size: 15 residues. As DNA, the CDR3 is TGCAGTGCTAGCCTCGGGAGCGGAAGCTCCTACGAGCAGTACTTC. This gives the protein CSASLGSGSSYEQYF.

This clonotype was seen ten or more times. CDR3: CASRSKSTDTQYF. Here the CDR3 DNA reads TGTGCCAGCCGAAGTAAATCCACAGATACGCAGTATTTT. The genes are TRBV27 and TRBJ2-3; D remains ambiguous. The CDR3 extends over 13 amino acids. In germline, CDR1 is MNHEY, CDR2 SMNVEV (reference sequence). Trimming removed 8 bases from V and 2 bases from J, with 11 bases in between.

There are many counts of this clonotype. The chain recombines TRBV4-2 with TRBJ2-1, with D possibly matching TRBD1 (6 bases). Germline CDR1 is LGHNA and CDR2 is YNFKEQ. The CDR3 totals 16 residues. The V end lost 0 bases, the J end lost 1 base, and 10 bases lay between the germline ends. CDR3 DNA sequence: TGTGCCAGCAGCCAAGATATGCAGGGGTCCTACAATGAGCAGTTCTTC. Amino acids: CASSQDMQGSYNEQFF.

This clonotype turned up a few times. The V call is TRBV20-1, the J call TRBJ1-1, with no clear D. V dropped 2 bases and J dropped 1 base, with 5 bases sitting between them. This CDR3 comprises 12 residues. Per the germline V gene, CDR1 is DFQATT and CDR2 is SNEGSKA (reference sequence). In nucleotides, the CDR3 is TGCAGTGCTAGATTTCAGAACACTGAAGCTTTCTTT. Translation gives CSARFQNTEAFF.

CDR3 bases: TGTGCCAGCAGCTTACTCGGCGGGAGGATAGATACGCAGTATTTT. The encoded protein is CASSLLGGRIDTQYF. The chain joins TRBV7-2 to TRBJ2-3, with 8 bases fitting TRBD2. V lost 2 bases and J lost 5; bases outside the gene matches: 6. CDR3 size: 15 residues. Germline V gene data show CDR1 as SGHTA and CDR2 as FQGNSA.